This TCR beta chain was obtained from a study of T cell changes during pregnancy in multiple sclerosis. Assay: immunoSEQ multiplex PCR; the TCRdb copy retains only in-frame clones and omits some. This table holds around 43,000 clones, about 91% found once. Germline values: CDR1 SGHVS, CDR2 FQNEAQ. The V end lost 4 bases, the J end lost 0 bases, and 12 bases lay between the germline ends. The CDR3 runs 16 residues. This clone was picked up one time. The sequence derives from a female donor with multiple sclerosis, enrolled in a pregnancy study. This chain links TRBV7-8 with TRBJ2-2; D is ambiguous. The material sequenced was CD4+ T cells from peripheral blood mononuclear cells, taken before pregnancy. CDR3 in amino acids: CASSSPRTANTGELFF. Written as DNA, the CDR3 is TGTGCCAGCAGCTCCCCGCGAACCGCGAACACCGGGGAGCTGTTTTTT. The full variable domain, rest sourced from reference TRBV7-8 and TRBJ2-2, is GAGVSQSPRYKVAKRGQDVALRCDPISGHVSLFWYQQALGQGPEFLTYFQNEAQLDKSGLPSDRFFAERPEGSVSTLKIQRTQQEDSAVYLCASSSPRTANTGELFFGEGSRLTVL.